This record concerns one TCR beta chain sequence. Per the germline V gene, CDR1 is MGHRA and CDR2 is YSYEKL. This CDR3 region has 15 residues. V was shortened by 0 bases and J by 1 base, with 7 bases between the two germline ends. These data are taken from a study of cytomegalovirus exposure and HLA in healthy donors. Repertoires were generated with immunoSEQ multiplex PCR, while TCRdb's copy carries only in-frame clones and drops some. The sample has roughly 60,000 clones; around 94% are singletons. The J gene is TRBJ1-3, the V gene TRBV4-1; TRBD1 is a possible D gene (5 bases). This TCR was recovered from a man between 18 and 29 years old in good health and CMV-seronegative. The sample comprised PBMCs. CDR3 nucleotides: TGCGCCAGCAGCCAAGATTCAGGGTCTGGAAACACCATATATTTT. Protein sequence: CASSQDSGSGNTIYF.